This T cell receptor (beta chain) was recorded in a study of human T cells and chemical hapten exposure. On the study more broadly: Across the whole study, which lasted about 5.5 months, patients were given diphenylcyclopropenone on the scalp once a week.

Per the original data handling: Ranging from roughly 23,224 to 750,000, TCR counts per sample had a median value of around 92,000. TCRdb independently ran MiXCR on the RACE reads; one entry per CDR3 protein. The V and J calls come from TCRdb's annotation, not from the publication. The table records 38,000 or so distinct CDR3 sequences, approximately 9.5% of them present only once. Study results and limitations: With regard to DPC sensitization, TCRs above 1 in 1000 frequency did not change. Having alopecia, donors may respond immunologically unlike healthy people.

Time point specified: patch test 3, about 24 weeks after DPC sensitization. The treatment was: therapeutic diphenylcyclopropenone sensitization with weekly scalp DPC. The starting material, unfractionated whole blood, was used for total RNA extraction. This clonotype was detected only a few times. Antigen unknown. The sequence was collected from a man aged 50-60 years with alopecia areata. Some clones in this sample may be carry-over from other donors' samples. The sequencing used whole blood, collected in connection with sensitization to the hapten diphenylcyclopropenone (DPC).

CDR3 nucleotide sequence: TGCGCCAGCAACCCGGGACAGGGGATAGGGGCTAACTATGGCTACACCTTC. It is translated as CASNPGQGIGANYGYTF. This chain links TRBV5-1 with TRBJ1-2; 10 bases agree with TRBD1. This CDR3 spans 17 amino acids. CDR1 and CDR2 (germline): SGHRS, YFSETQ. V lost 6 bases, J lost 0 bases, and 11 bases stayed unmatched. The full variable domain, with the rest looked up from reference TRBV5-1 and TRBJ1-2, is KAGVTQTPRYLIKTRGQQVTLSCSPISGHRSVSWYQQTPGQGLQFLFEYFSETQRNKGNFPGRFSGRQFSNSRSEMNVSTLELGDSALYLCASNPGQGIGANYGYTFGSGTRLTVV.